The entry below describes one TCR beta chain. Only in-frame clones appear in the TCRdb table, and some are missing; sequencing was by immunoSEQ multiplex PCR. Here the sample spans around 250,000 clones, 65% to 85% being singletons. The sample originates from a study of blood T cell repertoires in COVID-19. The receptor comes from a woman aged 40 to 49 who had recovered from COVID-19. The sample comprised peripheral blood.

In nucleotides, the CDR3 is TGTGCCACCACCAGCGGGGCGAACACTGAAGCTTTCTTT. Its protein is CATTSGANTEAFF. The chain employs TRBV2 and TRBJ1-1; tentative D call: TRBD1 (5 bases). Trimming stripped 10 bases from V and 1 base from J, with 13 bases between. The CDR3 spans 13 residues. Germline V CDR1 and CDR2: SNHLY, FYNNEI.